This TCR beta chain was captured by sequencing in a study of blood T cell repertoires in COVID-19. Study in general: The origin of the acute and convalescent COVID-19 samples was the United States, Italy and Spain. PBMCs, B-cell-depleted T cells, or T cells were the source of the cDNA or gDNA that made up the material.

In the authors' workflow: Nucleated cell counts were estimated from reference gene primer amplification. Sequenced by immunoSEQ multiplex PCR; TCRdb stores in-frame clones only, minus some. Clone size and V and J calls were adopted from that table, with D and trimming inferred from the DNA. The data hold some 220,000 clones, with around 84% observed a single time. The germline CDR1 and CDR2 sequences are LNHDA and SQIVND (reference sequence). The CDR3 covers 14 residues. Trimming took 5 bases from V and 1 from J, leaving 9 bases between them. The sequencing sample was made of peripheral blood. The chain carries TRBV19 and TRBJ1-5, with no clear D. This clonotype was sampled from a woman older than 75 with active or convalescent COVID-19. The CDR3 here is CASSSDKSNQPQHF. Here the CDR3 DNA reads TGTGCCAGTAGTTCCGACAAGAGCAATCAGCCCCAGCATTTT. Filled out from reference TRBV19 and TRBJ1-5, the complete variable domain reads DGGITQSPKYLFRKEGQNVTLSCEQNLNHDAMYWYRQDPGQGLRLIYYSQIVNDFQKGDIAEGYSVSREKKESFPLTVTSAQKNPTAFYLCASSSDKSNQPQHFGDGTRLSIL.